This is a list of T cell receptor beta chains from one sample in a study of blood T cell repertoires in COVID-19. Repertoires were generated with immunoSEQ multiplex PCR, while TCRdb's copy carries only in-frame clones and drops some. Here the sample spans approximately 73,000 clones, approximately 86% being singletons. The sample consisted of peripheral blood. All receptors come from a woman aged 55-69 years with acute or convalescent COVID-19. Both conserved end residues are trimmed from each CDR3. Each record gives: V gene, J gene, CDR3 protein.

>TRBV19|TRBJ2-5
ASSIRGAAETQY
>TRBV7-7|TRBJ1-2
ASSKITGTGNYGYT
>TRBV6-1|TRBJ2-1
ASSETSGGDEQF
>TRBV30|TRBJ2-2
AWSMRETGELF
>TRBV14|TRBJ1-2
ASSRRQGGVNGYT
>TRBV18|TRBJ2-7
ASSPPSTAGSYEQY
>TRBV19|TRBJ1-2
ASSMATSRSVYT
>TRBV6-1|TRBJ1-1
ASSEVGDTEAF
>TRBV29-1|TRBJ2-2
SVPRQGGYTGELF
>TRBV7-8|TRBJ2-7
ASSFRDRSSYEQY
>TRBV6-6|TRBJ2-1
ASILSGNEQF
>TRBV28|TRBJ1-1
ASSLGGSMNTEAF